This TCR beta chain comes out of a study of regulatory T cells in long-lasting Graves disease. Documented time point: newly diagnosed GD, antithyroid drugs for less than 3 months. PBMC RNA was the source of the TCR library. Graves' disease diagnosis was established per American Thyroid Association guidelines. The CDR3 is 14 amino acids. V dropped 4 bases and J dropped 5 bases, with 14 bases sitting between them. Germline V gene data show CDR1 as SNHLY and CDR2 as FYNNEI. The table lists this clonotype with many counts. Relying on iRepertoire HTBI primers and Arm-PCR of CDR3 regions, the team built TCR beta libraries. TCRdb re-called the multiplex PCR reads through MiXCR, storing one row per CDR3 protein. The table has 200,000 to 250,000 distinct CDR3 sequences, 20% to 25% seen once.

The source was peripheral blood mononuclear cells (PBMCs), collected at new diagnosis, from a patient treated with antithyroid drugs. The sequence came from a female donor with Graves disease. This rearrangement joins TRBV2 to TRBJ2-5, with D tentatively TRBD1 or TRBD2 (6 bases each). CDR3 region: CASSGNRRGETQYF. The CDR3 DNA is TGTGCCAGCAGTGGTAACCGGAGGGGGGAGACCCAGTACTTC.